The next 26 T cell receptor beta chains were all read from a single sample in a study of breast tumors, draining lymph nodes, adjacent tissues. TCRdb redid the calling of the multiplex PCR reads with MiXCR, one entry per CDR3 protein. The table records some 170,000 distinct CDR3 sequences, 33% of them present only once. The lymph nodes were axillary draining lymph nodes from breast cancer patients. Sequencing was carried out using axillary lymph node tissue. All receptors derive from a female donor with breast cancer. Some clones in this sample may be carry-over from other donors' samples.

This clonotype was observed many times. The chain couples TRBV20-1 to TRBJ2-2, with 9 positions matching TRBD2. CDR1 and CDR2 from the germline V gene are DFQATT and SNEGSKA (reference sequence). This CDR3 comprises 16 residues. With V trimmed by 3 bases and J by 0 bases, 5 bases remained unmatched. The CDR3 region is CSARETSGSNTGELFF. The CDR3 region has the DNA TGCAGTGCTAGGGAGACTAGCGGATCGAACACCGGGGAGCTGTTTTTT.

This clonotype was found many times. The CDR3 sequence is CASSLRGASVFYGYTF. The CDR3 nucleotides read TGTGCCAGCAGTCTCCGTGGGGCCTCCGTGTTCTATGGCTACACCTTC. This rearrangement joins TRBV12-3 or TRBV12-4 to TRBJ1-2, with TRBD1 as a possible D gene (5 bases). The CDR3 has 16 residues. V was cut by 5 bases and J by 4 bases, with 20 bases left in between.

This chain's CDR3 is CASRWGGQVRGNSPLHF. Written as DNA, the CDR3 is TGTGCCAGCAGGTGGGGTGGTCAGGTCAGGGGTAATTCACCCCTCCACTTT. The gene calls are TRBV2 and TRBJ1-6; perhaps TRBD1 as D (6 bases). Germline V gene sequence: CDR1 SNHLY, CDR2 FYNNEI. The CDR3 loop spans 17 amino acids. Trimming stripped 6 bases from V and 6 bases from J, with 21 bases between.

The gene calls are TRBV20-1 and TRBJ1-6; possibly TRBD1 for D (6 bases). V lost 4 bases and J 7 bases, leaving 20 bases between the germline ends. The CDR3 is 16 residues long. The germline V gene encodes CDR1 DFQATT and CDR2 SNEGSKA (reference sequence). CDR3 DNA sequence: TGCAGTGCTACGCAGTCACGAGGTCAGGGGAATTCACCCCTCCACTTT. It is translated as CSATQSRGQGNSPLHF.

The genes are TRBV15 and TRBJ2-7, with 7 bases fitting TRBD1. This CDR3 is 14 amino acids long. V shed 5 bases and J 1 base; nucleotides not matched to a gene: 5. In germline, CDR1 is LNHNV, CDR2 YYDKDF (reference sequence). The CDR3 DNA sequence: TGTGCCACCAGCGAGGGGGCAGGGTCCTACGAGCAGTACTTC. Its translation: CATSEGAGSYEQYF. Filled out from reference TRBV15 and TRBJ2-7, the complete variable domain reads DAMVIQNPRYQVTQFGKPVTLSCSQTLNHNVMYWYQQKSSQAPKLLFHYYDKDFNNEADTPDNFQSRRPNTSFCFLDIRSPGLGDTAMYLCATSEGAGSYEQYFGPGTRLTVT.

This clonotype was observed at least ten times. The V call is TRBV4-3, the J call TRBJ2-7; either TRBD1 or TRBD2 may fit D (5 bases each). The CDR3 contains 13 residues. Germline V lookup: CDR1 LGHNA, CDR2 YSLEER. V was pared by 11 bases and J by 3 bases, with 17 bases between. CDR3 in amino acids: CAVKSRDRYEQYF. CDR3 coding DNA: TGCGCCGTCAAATCCCGGGACCGCTACGAGCAGTACTTC.

This clonotype was seen only a few times. The gene calls are TRBV4-1 and TRBJ2-4, with D perhaps TRBD1 or TRBD2 (5 bases each). The CDR3 spans 16 residues. With 3 bases removed from V and 0 bases from J, the gap between germline ends came to 12 bases. Germline V gene data show CDR1 as MGHRA and CDR2 as YSYEKL. CDR3 DNA: TGCGCCAGCAGCCATCGCTTGGGGGAAGCCAAAAACATTCAGTACTTC. Translated, it gives CASSHRLGEAKNIQYF.

With regard to this clonotype: The conserved closing phenylalanine or tryptophan is absent in this CDR3, likely reflecting a read error. Because the CDR3's place on the DNA is in doubt, the DNA is left out and the CDR3 is given as listed by TCRdb. The chain combines TRBV9 with TRBJ2-1; the tabulated D call, TRBD1, remains unverified against the DNA. The CDR3 is 15 residues long, ends included. Germline-derived CDR1 and CDR2 are SGDLS and YYNGEE. The chain's CDR3 is CASSGQGSVYNEPFL.

The chain employs TRBV11-2 and TRBJ2-3; 9 bases are shared with TRBD1. V was pared by 6 bases and J by 5 bases, with 6 bases of the junction left unmatched. Germline V gene lookup returns CDR1 SGHAT and CDR2 FQNNGV. The CDR3 is 14 residues long. Written as DNA, the CDR3 is TGTGCCAGCAGACGGACAGGGGCGGAAGATACGCAGTATTTT. This sequence encodes CASRRTGAEDTQYF. The full variable domain, completed using reference TRBV11-2 and TRBJ2-3, is EAGVAQSPRYKIIEKRQSVAFWCNPISGHATLYWYQQILGQGPKLLIQFQNNGVVDDSQLPKDRFSAERLKGVDSTLKIQPAKLEDSAVYLCASRRTGAEDTQYFGPGTRLTVL.

The chain recombines TRBV20-1 with TRBJ1-4; the D is unclear. The CDR3 consists of 15 residues. The germline V and J ends were trimmed by 1 base and 3 bases, with 12 bases remaining between them. Germline CDR1 is DFQATT and CDR2 is SNEGSKA (reference sequence). Here the CDR3 DNA reads TGCAGTGCTAGAGCCGGCGAAGCTCCTAATGAAAAACTGTTTTTT. Translating it yields CSARAGEAPNEKLFF.

This clonotype was seen at least ten times. The V call is TRBV6-1, the J call TRBJ1-2; the match to TRBD1 covers 7 bases. The germline gives CDR1 MNHNS, CDR2 SASEGT. CDR3 length: 14 amino acids. J was trimmed by 4 bases and V by 1 base; bases with no gene match: 3. The CDR3 bases are TGTGCCAGCAGTGAAGGACAGGGATCCTATGGCTACACCTTC. It encodes CASSEGQGSYGYTF.

To note about this clonotype: A read error may account for a junction end that differs from germline. The chain is built from TRBV6-5 and TRBJ1-2; the match to TRBD1 covers 7 bases. CDR1 and CDR2 (germline): MNHEY, SVGAGI. The CDR3 runs 13 residues. The CDR3 is CASRRTGDSGYTF. The CDR3, as DNA: TGTGCTAGCAGACGCACAGGGGACTCTGGCTACACCTTC.

The chain has TRBV7-8 and TRBJ1-2; 9 positions match TRBD1. V dropped 4 bases and J dropped 7; count of bases not matched to a gene: 16. Germline V gives CDR1 SGHVS, CDR2 FQNEAQ. The CDR3 totals 17 residues. The CDR3 nucleotides are TGTGCCAGCAGCTCTAAACAGGGGGCAGGAGTTCAACTTGGCTACACCTTC. Translated, it gives CASSSKQGAGVQLGYTF. Full variable domain (missing parts from reference TRBV7-8 and TRBJ1-2): GAGVSQSPRYKVAKRGQDVALRCDPISGHVSLFWYQQALGQGPEFLTYFQNEAQLDKSGLPSDRFFAERPEGSVSTLKIQRTQQEDSAVYLCASSSKQGAGVQLGYTFGSGTRLTVV.

This clonotype was seen a few times. This may arise from a read error, as a much more abundant clone is one base away. The chain joins TRBV5-4 to TRBJ2-7; D ambiguous. The V end lost 4 bases, the J end lost 6 bases, and 11 bases lay between the germline ends. This CDR3 has 12 amino acids. Germline CDR1 reads SGHNT; CDR2 reads YYREEE (reference sequence). CDR3 nucleotide sequence: TGTGCCAGCAGCCAGGACGCGTCCGAGCAGTACTTC. Translating it yields CASSQDASEQYF.

This clonotype was counted ten times or more. The chain joins TRBV9 to TRBJ2-3; 9 positions agree with TRBD2. Looked up from germline, CDR1 is SGDLS and CDR2 is YYNGEE. The CDR3 spans 18 residues. J was trimmed by 5 bases and V by 0 bases; bases with no gene match: 13. The CDR3 DNA sequence: TGTGCCAGCAGCGTAGGAGTGGTAGCGGGAGCGAGGGGAGATACGCAGTATTTT. Translating it yields CASSVGVVAGARGDTQYF.

This clonotype was detected many times. The rearrangement links TRBV5-1 to TRBJ1-5; D call uncertain. The V end lost 2 bases, the J end lost 7 bases, and 10 bases lay between the germline ends. Germline values: CDR1 SGHRS, CDR2 YFSETQ. The CDR3 extends over 13 amino acids. The CDR3 DNA is TGCGCCAGCAGCTTCCAGGTGGGACAGCCCCAGCATTTT. It encodes CASSFQVGQPQHF.

This clonotype was found many times. The chain joins TRBV20-1 to TRBJ2-7; a possible D gene is TRBD1 (6 bases). The length of the CDR3 is 13 residues. The germline V and J ends were trimmed by 6 bases and 3 bases, with 15 bases remaining between them. Germline values: CDR1 DFQATT, CDR2 SNEGSKA (reference sequence). This CDR3 reads CSARDIKGYEQYF. The CDR3 DNA reads TGCAGTGCGAGGGACATTAAAGGCTACGAGCAGTACTTC.

As concerns this clonotype: At one boundary the junction diverges from the germline segment, which might be a read error. V is TRBV10-3 and J is TRBJ1-2; 8 nucleotides agree with TRBD1. The length of the CDR3 is 12 residues. Per germline, CDR1 ENHRY and CDR2 SYGVKD. For the CDR3, the DNA is TGTGCCGTCAGGGGGCAGGGTATGGGCTACACCTTC. Protein sequence: CAVRGQGMGYTF.

Points on this clonotype: A read error may explain this, as a much larger clone is one base away. V is TRBV28 and J is TRBJ2-3; D is possibly TRBD1 (6 bases). CDR1 MDHEN and CDR2 SYDVKM come from the germline V gene. This CDR3 is 12 amino acids long. The CDR3 region is CANSPPQGTQYF. The CDR3 DNA reads TGTGCCAACAGTCCCCCCCAGGGGACGCAGTATTTT.

In this sample, this clonotype turned up once. V and J are TRBV11-1 and TRBJ2-7; no clear D. In germline, CDR1 is SGHAT, CDR2 FQDESV (reference sequence). The CDR3 contains 11 residues. Written as DNA, the CDR3 is TGTGCTACCTCTTCCTCCTACGAGCAGTACTTC. Translated, it gives CATSSSYEQYF.

This clonotype appeared a single time. The junction differs from germline at one of its ends, possibly a read error. This rearrangement joins TRBV9 to TRBJ1-2; maybe TRBD1 (5 bases). The germline gives CDR1 SGDLS, CDR2 YYNGEE. This CDR3 has 17 amino acids. The CDR3, as DNA: TGTGCCGGCAGCGTAAGGGCCAGGGTAGGAGTTAACTATGGCTACACCTTC. Translation: CAGSVRARVGVNYGYTF.

This clonotype was recorded many times. The chain carries TRBV19 and TRBJ1-5; unclear D gene. Looked up from germline, CDR1 is LNHDA and CDR2 is SQIVND (reference sequence). The CDR3 has 13 residues. The ends were cut back, 3 bases at V and 2 bases at J, with 5 bases in the middle. In DNA form, the CDR3 reads TGTGCCAGTAGTATCTGGGGCAATCAGCCCCAGCATTTT. This sequence encodes CASSIWGNQPQHF.

Regarding this clonotype: The junction does not match germline at one end; this may be a read error. The chain is built from TRBV7-9 and TRBJ2-7; D is uncertain. Germline CDR1 SEHNR, CDR2 FQNEAQ (reference sequence). The CDR3 extends over 15 amino acids. The CDR3 bases are TGTGCCGGCAGCGACCCGGGCCATACCTCCTACGAGCAGCACTTC. This sequence encodes CAGSDPGHTSYEQHF.

The chain uses TRBV29-1 and TRBJ2-7, with D tentatively TRBD1 (6 bases). CDR1 is SQVTM and CDR2 is ANQGSEA in the germline V gene. V was trimmed by 4 bases and J by 2 bases, leaving 12 bases between them. This CDR3 has 13 amino acids. CDR3 DNA: TGCAGCGTTGGGGCCCAGGGGCCCTACGAGCAGTACTTC. It encodes CSVGAQGPYEQYF.

A note on this clonotype: A much bigger clone sits one base away, suggesting this may be a read error. The chain is built from TRBV5-1 and TRBJ2-5; D ambiguous. The CDR3 contains 16 residues. Germline lookup yields CDR1 SGHRS and CDR2 YFSETQ. CDR3 in amino acids: CASSRNGPTTQGTQYF. The CDR3 DNA is TGCGCCAGCAGCCGCAATGGGCCGACCACTCAAGGGACCCAGTACTTC.

This clonotype was detected many times. This chain links TRBV19 with TRBJ2-5, with TRBD1 identical over 11 bases. The CDR3 totals 15 residues. Germline V gives CDR1 LNHDA, CDR2 SQIVND (reference sequence). The J segment lost 2 bases and the V segment lost 4 bases, leaving 3 bases of the junction unmatched. CDR3 sequence reads: CASSTGTGGQETQYF. The CDR3 DNA sequence: TGTGCCAGTAGTACGGGGACAGGGGGTCAAGAGACCCAGTACTTC.